Included here is one T cell receptor (beta chain) sequence, with context. The authors' processing: It was from reference gene primer amplification that nucleated cell counts were estimated. Sequencing used immunoSEQ multiplex PCR; TCRdb keeps in-frame clones, though not all of them. V, J and clone size are taken as reported in that table, and D and trimming were inferred from the DNA itself. The sample records roughly 130,000 clones, around three quarters being singletons. V was shortened by 0 bases and J by 3 bases, with 9 bases between the two germline ends. The length of the CDR3 is 14 residues. CDR1 and CDR2 from the germline V gene are SGHRS and YFSETQ. These data are taken from a study of blood T cell repertoires in COVID-19. The wider study: Spain, Italy and the United States supplied samples that represented acute and convalescent COVID-19. The cDNA or gDNA used as material had been derived from T cells, B-cell-depleted T cells, or PBMCs.

This chain connects TRBV5-1 to TRBJ2-5; TRBD2 is a possible D gene (5 bases). The receptor's source is a man between 60 and 70 years old with acute or convalescent COVID-19. Sequencing was carried out using peripheral blood. CDR3 nucleotide sequence: TGCGCCAGCAGCTTGGAACGGGGAGAAGAGACCCAGTACTTC. Translated: CASSLERGEETQYF.